Given below is one T cell receptor (beta chain) in context. The data were taken from a study of cytomegalovirus exposure and HLA in healthy donors. The PCR was carried out with 60 Vbeta primers and 13 Jbeta primers. Using immunoSEQ multiplex PCR, the repertoire was profiled, and TCRdb retains in-frame clones only, with some absent. Here the sample spans about 170,000 clones, roughly 80% being singletons. CDR1 and CDR2 (germline): LNHDA, SQIVND (reference sequence). V lost 3 bases and J lost 3, with 11 bases in between. This CDR3 contains 14 residues. Source material: PBMCs. This clonotype originated in a woman aged 18-30 years in good health and CMV-seronegative. The rearrangement joins TRBV19 to TRBJ1-2; weak D call: TRBD1 (6 bases). The CDR3 bases are TGTGCCAGTAGTATCCCAGGGGTAGACTATGGCTACACCTTC. Encoded protein: CASSIPGVDYGYTF.